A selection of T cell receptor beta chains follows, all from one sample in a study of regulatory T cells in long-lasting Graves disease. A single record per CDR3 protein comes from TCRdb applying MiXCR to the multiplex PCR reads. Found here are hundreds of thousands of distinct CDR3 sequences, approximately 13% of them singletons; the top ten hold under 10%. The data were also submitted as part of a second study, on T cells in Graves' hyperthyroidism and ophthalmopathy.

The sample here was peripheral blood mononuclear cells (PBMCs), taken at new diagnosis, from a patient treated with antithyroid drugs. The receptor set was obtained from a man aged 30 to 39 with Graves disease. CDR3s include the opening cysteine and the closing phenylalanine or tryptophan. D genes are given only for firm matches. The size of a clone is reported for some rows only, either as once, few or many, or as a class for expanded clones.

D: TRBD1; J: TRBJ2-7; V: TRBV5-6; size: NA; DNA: TGTGCCAGCAGCTTTGGGGACAGGGTCGCCGAGCAGTACTTC; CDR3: CASSFGDRVAEQYF
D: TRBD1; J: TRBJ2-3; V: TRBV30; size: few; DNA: TGTGCCTGGAGTCGACAGGGGATAACCCCTAGCACAGATACGCAGTATTTT; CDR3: CAWSRQGITPSTDTQYF
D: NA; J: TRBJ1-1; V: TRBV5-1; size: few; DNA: TGCGCCAGCAGCTCCTCGGGACACCTAAACACTGAAGCTTTCTTT; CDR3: CASSSSGHLNTEAFF
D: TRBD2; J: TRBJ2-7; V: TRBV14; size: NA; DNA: TGTGCCAGCAGCCCTCTAGCGGCTTCCTACGAGCAGTACTTC; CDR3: CASSPLAASYEQYF
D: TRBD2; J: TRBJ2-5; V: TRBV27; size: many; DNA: TGTGGGAGCGGGAATGAGGAGACCCAGTACTTC; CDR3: CGSGNEETQYF
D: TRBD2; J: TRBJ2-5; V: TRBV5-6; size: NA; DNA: TGTGCCAGCAACCTAGGACTAGCGCCCCAAGAGACCCAGTACTTC; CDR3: CASNLGLAPQETQYF
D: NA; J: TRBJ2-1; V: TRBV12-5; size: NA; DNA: TGTGCTAGTGGCGGGGGCTCCAATGAGCAGTTCTTC; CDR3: CASGGGSNEQFF
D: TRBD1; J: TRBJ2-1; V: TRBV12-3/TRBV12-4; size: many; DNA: TGTGCCAGCAGTCCACTCCGCAGGGGGAATGAGCAGTTCTTC; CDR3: CASSPLRRGNEQFF
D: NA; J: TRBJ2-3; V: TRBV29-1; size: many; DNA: TGCAGCGTCGAACACCGATCTAGCACAGATACGCAGTATTTT; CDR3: CSVEHRSSTDTQYF
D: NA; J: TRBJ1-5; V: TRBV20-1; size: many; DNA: TGCAGTGCTAGAGGGGGAACCAGCAATCAGCCCCAGCATTTT; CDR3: CSARGGTSNQPQHF
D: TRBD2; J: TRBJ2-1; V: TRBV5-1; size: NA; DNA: TGCGCCAGCAGGCTTCAAGCGACTAGCGGGACCAATGAGCAGTTCTTC; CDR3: CASRLQATSGTNEQFF
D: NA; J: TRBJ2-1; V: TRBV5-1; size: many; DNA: TGCGCCAGCAGCCCCAACCCCCCGGGCGATGAGCAGTTCTTC; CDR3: CASSPNPPGDEQFF
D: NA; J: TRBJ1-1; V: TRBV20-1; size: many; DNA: TGCAGTGCTATAGAGGGCTGGCAAGGGAACACTGAAGCTTTCTTT; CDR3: CSAIEGWQGNTEAFF
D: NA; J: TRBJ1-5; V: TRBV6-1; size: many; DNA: TGTGCCAGCAGACGGGACGGTAGCAATCAGCCCCAGCATTTT; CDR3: CASRRDGSNQPQHF
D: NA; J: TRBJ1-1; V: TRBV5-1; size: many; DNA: TGCGCCAGCAGCTTGAGACAGTTTGGGACTGAAGCTTTCTTT; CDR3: CASSLRQFGTEAFF
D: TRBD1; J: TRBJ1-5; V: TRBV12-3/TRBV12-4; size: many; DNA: TGTGCCAGCAGTGGGACAGCGGGCAATCAGCCCCAGCATTTT; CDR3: CASSGTAGNQPQHF
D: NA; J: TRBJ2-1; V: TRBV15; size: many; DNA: TGTGCCACCAGCACCAACCGGGACACTTACAATGAGCAGTTCTTC; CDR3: CATSTNRDTYNEQFF
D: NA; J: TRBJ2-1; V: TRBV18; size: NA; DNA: TGTGCCAGCTCACCCCGGGACATTAACAATGAGCAGTTCTTC; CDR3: CASSPRDINNEQFF
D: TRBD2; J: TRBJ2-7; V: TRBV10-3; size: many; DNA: TGTGCCATCAGTGAGTGGGAACTAGCGGGAGGTGGATCGGCGGACGAGCAGTACTTC; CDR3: CAISEWELAGGGSADEQYF
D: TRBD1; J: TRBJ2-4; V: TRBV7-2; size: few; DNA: TGTGCCAGCAGCTCCAGTCCCGGGACAGGGATCAAAAACATTCAGTACTTC; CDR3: CASSSSPGTGIKNIQYF
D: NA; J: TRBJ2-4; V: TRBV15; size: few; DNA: TGTGCCACCAGCAGAGATCGGGACCCCCTGGGGGTCAAAAACATTCAGTACTTC; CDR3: CATSRDRDPLGVKNIQYF